This T cell receptor beta chain came from a study of Graves' ophthalmopathy and Graves' hyperthyroidism. This clonotype appeared many times. Investigators amplified TCR beta CDR3 regions from RNA transcripts. Following a first-round RT-PCR that used HTBI primers, a second-round multiplex PCR was carried out. TCRdb passed the multiplex PCR reads through MiXCR, listing each CDR3 protein once. Here the sample spans 200,000 to 300,000 distinct CDR3 sequences, around 50% being singletons. This CDR3 region has 15 residues. V shed 6 bases, J shed 4 bases, and the junction held 8 bases outside the gene matches. Germline values: CDR1 WSHSY, CDR2 SAAADI.

This TCR derives from an adult man with Graves' ophthalmopathy. The chain has TRBV10-2 and TRBJ1-2; 10 bases line up with TRBD1. The sequencing sample was made of peripheral blood. The CDR3 sequence: CASRVTGGDAYGYTF. In DNA form, the CDR3 reads TGCGCCAGCAGGGTGACAGGGGGCGATGCCTATGGCTACACCTTC.